This T cell receptor beta chain was captured by sequencing in a study of control samples from healthy donors and cancer patients. Trimming cost V 5 bases and J 5 bases, with 22 bases left between them. The CDR3 sequence is 16 residues long. The germline V gene has CDR1 LNHDA and CDR2 SQIVND (reference sequence). Here immunoSEQ multiplex PCR was the method, and the copy in TCRdb shows in-frame clones only, minus some. In the table there are around 89,000 clones, almost 85% of which are singletons. This chain joins TRBV19 and TRBJ2-7, with a possible D match to TRBD1 (5 bases). The TCR originated in an older woman in good health. Specimen: blood. DNA of the CDR3: TGTGCCAGTAGTTTTCAGCACCAGGGATTTGGGAACGAGCAGTACTTC. Translating it yields CASSFQHQGFGNEQYF. The full variable domain, completed using reference TRBV19 and TRBJ2-7, is DGGITQSPKYLFRKEGQNVTLSCEQNLNHDAMYWYRQDPGQGLRLIYYSQIVNDFQKGDIAEGYSVSREKKESFPLTVTSAQKNPTAFYLCASSFQHQGFGNEQYFGPGTRLTVT.